This entry is about one TCR beta chain. The data were taken from a study of blood T cell repertoires in COVID-19. The overall study: Samples representing acute and convalescent COVID-19 were sourced from the United States, Italy and Spain.

Profiling relied on immunoSEQ multiplex PCR, and the TCRdb table lists in-frame clones only, not all of them. This sample has some 200,000 clones; approximately 80% occur once, and the top ten carry roughly 15%. There are 11 residues in the CDR3. Trimming took off 4 bases at V and 4 bases at J, with 5 bases between the two ends. Germline CDR1 is SQVTM and CDR2 is ANQGSEA. The sample was peripheral blood. J is TRBJ2-1 and V is TRBV29-1; D is uncertain. The receptor was derived from a woman aged 70-85 years with COVID-19, enrolled during active disease. The CDR3 DNA sequence: TGCAGCGTTGTATATTACAATGAGCAGTTCTTC. It encodes CSVVYYNEQFF.